This T cell receptor (beta chain) was recorded in a study of blood T cell repertoires in COVID-19. V trimming: 7 bases; J trimming: 8 bases; junction bases outside the gene matches: 7. Germline V CDR1 and CDR2: MDHEN, SYDVKM. The length of the CDR3 is 14 residues. Methods used by the authors: Quantification of nucleated cells was approximated via reference gene primer amplification. The repertoire was sequenced with immunoSEQ multiplex PCR; TCRdb's copy has only in-frame clones and lacks some. The V and J calls and clone size come from that table; D and trimming were worked out from the DNA. The data hold nearly 300,000 clones, with about 90% observed a single time.

The chain links TRBV28 to TRBJ1-4; TRBD1 matches at 10 bases. This TCR came from a woman aged 45-65 years who had been exposed to COVID-19. Specimen: PBMCs or T cells enriched from blood (not recorded which). This chain's CDR3 is CASIGTGAREKLFF. In DNA, the CDR3 is TGTGCCAGCATCGGGACAGGGGCGCGGGAAAAACTGTTTTTT.